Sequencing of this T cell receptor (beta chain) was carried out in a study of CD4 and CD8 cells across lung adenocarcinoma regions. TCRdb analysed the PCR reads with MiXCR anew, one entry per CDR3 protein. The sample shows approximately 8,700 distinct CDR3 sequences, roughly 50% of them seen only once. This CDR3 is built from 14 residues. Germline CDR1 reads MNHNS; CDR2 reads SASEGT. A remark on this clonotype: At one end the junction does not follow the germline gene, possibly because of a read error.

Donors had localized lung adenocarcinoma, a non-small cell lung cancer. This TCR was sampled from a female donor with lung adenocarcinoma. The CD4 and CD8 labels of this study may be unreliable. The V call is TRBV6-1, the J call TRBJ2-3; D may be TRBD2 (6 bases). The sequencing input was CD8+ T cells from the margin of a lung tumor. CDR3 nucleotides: TGTGCCAGCAGGGGGGGACGAGAGCTAGAGACCCAGTATTTC. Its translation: CASRGGRELETQYF.